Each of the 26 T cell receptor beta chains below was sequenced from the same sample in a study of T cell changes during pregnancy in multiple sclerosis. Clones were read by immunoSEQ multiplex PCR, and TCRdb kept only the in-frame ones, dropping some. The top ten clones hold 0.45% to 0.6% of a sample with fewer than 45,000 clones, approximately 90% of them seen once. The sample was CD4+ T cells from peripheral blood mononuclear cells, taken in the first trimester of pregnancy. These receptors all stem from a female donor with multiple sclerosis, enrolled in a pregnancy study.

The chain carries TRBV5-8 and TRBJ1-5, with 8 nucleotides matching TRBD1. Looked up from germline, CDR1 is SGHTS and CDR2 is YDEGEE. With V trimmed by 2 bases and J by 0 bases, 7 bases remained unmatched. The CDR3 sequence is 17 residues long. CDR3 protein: CASSFGLGTGSNQPQHF. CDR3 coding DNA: TGTGCCAGCAGCTTCGGCCTGGGGACAGGTAGCAATCAGCCCCAGCATTTT.

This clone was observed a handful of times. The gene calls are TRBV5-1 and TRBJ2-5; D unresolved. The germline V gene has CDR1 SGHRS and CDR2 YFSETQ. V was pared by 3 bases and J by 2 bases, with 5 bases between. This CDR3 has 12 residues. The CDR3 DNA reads TGCGCCAGCAGCTCCCTACAAGAGACCCAGTACTTC. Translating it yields CASSSLQETQYF.

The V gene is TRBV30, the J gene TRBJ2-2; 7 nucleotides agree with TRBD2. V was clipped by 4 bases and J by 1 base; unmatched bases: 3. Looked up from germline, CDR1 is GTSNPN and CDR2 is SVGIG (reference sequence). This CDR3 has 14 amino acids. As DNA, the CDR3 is TGTGCCTGGACCCGGGGGGTGAACACCGGGGAGCTGTTTTTT. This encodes CAWTRGVNTGELFF.

The CDR3 loop reads CASSFPGLNYNEQFF. CDR3 in DNA: TGCGCCAGCAGCTTTCCGGGACTAAACTACAATGAGCAGTTCTTC. V is TRBV5-1 and J is TRBJ2-1, with 7 bases identical to TRBD2. The V segment lost 2 bases and the J segment 3 bases; nucleotides outside the gene matches: 5. CDR1 is SGHRS and CDR2 is YFSETQ in the germline V gene. This CDR3 region has 15 residues. Based on the CDR3 plus reference TRBV5-1 and TRBJ2-1, the full variable domain is KAGVTQTPRYLIKTRGQQVTLSCSPISGHRSVSWYQQTPGQGLQFLFEYFSETQRNKGNFPGRFSGRQFSNSRSEMNVSTLELGDSALYLCASSFPGLNYNEQFFGPGTRLTVL.

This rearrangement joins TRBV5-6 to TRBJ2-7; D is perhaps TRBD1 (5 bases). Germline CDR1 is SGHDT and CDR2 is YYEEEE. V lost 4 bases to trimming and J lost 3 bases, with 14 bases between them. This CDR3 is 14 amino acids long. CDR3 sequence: CASSPQDKFYEQYF. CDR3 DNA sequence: TGTGCCAGCAGCCCCCAGGACAAATTCTACGAGCAGTACTTC.

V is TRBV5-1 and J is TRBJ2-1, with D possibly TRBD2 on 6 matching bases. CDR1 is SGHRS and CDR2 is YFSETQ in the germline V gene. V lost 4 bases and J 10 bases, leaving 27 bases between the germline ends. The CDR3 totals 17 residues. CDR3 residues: CASSIPMRTTEGREQFF. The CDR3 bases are TGCGCCAGCAGCATCCCCATGCGGACCACGGAGGGCCGGGAGCAGTTCTTC.

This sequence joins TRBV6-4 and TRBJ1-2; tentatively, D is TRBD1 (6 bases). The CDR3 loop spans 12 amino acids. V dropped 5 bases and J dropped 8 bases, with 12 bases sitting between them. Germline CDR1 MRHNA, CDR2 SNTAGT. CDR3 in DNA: TGTGCCAGCAGTCACAGGGATGGGGGCTACACCTTC. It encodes CASSHRDGGYTF.

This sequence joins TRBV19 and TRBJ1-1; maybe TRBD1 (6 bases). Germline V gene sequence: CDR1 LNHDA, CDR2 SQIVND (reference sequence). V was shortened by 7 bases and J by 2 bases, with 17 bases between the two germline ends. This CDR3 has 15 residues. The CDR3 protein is CASIPPGTYNTEAFF. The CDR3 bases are TGTGCCAGTATACCCCCGGGGACATATAACACTGAAGCTTTCTTT.

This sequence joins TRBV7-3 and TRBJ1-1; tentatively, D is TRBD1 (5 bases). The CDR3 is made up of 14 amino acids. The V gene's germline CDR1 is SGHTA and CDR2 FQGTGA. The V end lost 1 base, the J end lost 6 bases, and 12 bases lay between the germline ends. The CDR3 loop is CASSLRPRAAEAFF. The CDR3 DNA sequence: TGTGCCAGCAGCTTAAGGCCCAGGGCGGCTGAAGCTTTCTTT.

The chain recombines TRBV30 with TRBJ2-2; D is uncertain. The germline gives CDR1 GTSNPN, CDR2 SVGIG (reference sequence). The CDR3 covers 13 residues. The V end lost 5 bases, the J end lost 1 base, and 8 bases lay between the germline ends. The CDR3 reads CAWGPWNTGELFF. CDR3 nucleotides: TGTGCCTGGGGGCCATGGAACACCGGGGAGCTGTTTTTT.

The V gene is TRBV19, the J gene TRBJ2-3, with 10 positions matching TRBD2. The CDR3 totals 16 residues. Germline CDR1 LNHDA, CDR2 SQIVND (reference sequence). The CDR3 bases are TGTGCAAGCGGGAGGGGTTATGGGGGTTCCACAGATACGCAGTATTTT. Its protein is CASGRGYGGSTDTQYF.

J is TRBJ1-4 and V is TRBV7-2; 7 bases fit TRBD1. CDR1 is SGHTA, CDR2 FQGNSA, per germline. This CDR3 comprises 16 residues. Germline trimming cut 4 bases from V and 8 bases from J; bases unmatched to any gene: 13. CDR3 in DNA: TGTGCCAGCAGCTCACCCCGGACAGGAAGGGTCGAAAAACTGTTTTTT. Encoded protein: CASSSPRTGRVEKLFF.

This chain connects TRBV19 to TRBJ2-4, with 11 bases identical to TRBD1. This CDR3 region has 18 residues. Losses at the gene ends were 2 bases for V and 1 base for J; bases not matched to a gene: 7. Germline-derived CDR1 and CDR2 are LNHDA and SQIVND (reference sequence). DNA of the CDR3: TGTGCCAGTAGTATACAGGACAGGGGGCGCGGGGCCAAAAACATTCAGTACTTC. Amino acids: CASSIQDRGRGAKNIQYF.

The CDR3 DNA follows: TGCGCCAGTGGTCCCGACAGGATAAGCTCCTACAATGAGCAGTTCTTC. Translation gives CASGPDRISSYNEQFF. The chain is built from TRBV5-1 and TRBJ2-1; TRBD1 might be the D (6 bases). Germline V gene lookup returns CDR1 SGHRS and CDR2 YFSETQ. V shed 8 bases and J shed 0 bases, with 18 bases lying between them. The CDR3 consists of 16 residues.

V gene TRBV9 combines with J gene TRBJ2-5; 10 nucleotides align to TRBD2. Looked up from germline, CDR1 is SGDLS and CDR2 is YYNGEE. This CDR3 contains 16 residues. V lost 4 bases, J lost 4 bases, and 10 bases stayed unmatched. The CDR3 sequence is CASSPGLAGAGETQYF. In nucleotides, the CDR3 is TGTGCCAGCAGCCCGGGGCTAGCGGGAGCAGGAGAGACCCAGTACTTC.

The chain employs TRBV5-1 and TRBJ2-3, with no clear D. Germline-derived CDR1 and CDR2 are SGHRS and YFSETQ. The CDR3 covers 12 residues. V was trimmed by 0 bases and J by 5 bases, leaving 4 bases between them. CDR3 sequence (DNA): TGCGCCAGCAGCTTGGATAGAGATACGCAGTATTTT. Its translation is CASSLDRDTQYF.

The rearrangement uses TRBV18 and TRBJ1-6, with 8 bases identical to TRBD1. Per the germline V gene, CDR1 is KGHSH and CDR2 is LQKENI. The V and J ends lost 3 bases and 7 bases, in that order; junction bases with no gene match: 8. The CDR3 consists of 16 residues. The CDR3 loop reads CASSPSGQGNNSPLHF. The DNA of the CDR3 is TGTGCCAGCTCACCCTCCGGACAGGGTAACAATTCACCCCTCCACTTT.

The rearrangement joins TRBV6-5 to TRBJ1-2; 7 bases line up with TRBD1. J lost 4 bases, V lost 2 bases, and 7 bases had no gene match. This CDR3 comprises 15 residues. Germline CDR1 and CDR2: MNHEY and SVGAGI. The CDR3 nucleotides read TGTGCCAGCAGTTACCAAGGGGGCATCGGCTATGGCTACACCTTC. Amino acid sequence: CASSYQGGIGYGYTF.

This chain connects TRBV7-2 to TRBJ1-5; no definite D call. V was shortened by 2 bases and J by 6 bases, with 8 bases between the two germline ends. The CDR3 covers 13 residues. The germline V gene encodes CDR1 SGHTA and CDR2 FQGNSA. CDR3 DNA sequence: TGTGCCAGCAGCTTATCGGAGGGTCAGCCCCAGCATTTT. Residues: CASSLSEGQPQHF.

The CDR3 protein is CASSLAPGTSGNEQFF. The CDR3 DNA is TGTGCCAGCAGCTTAGCCCCCGGGACTAGCGGCAATGAGCAGTTCTTC. The J gene is TRBJ2-1, the V gene TRBV7-2, with 11 positions matching TRBD2. With V trimmed by 0 bases and J by 6 bases, 4 bases remained unmatched. CDR1 and CDR2 (germline): SGHTA, FQGNSA. The CDR3 totals 16 residues.

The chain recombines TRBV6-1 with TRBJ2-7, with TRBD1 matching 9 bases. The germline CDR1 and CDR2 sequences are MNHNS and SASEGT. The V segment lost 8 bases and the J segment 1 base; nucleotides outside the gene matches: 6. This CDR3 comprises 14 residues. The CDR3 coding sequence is TGTGCCAGCTCACAGGGGGCAGCATCCTACGAGCAGTACTTC. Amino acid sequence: CASSQGAASYEQYF.

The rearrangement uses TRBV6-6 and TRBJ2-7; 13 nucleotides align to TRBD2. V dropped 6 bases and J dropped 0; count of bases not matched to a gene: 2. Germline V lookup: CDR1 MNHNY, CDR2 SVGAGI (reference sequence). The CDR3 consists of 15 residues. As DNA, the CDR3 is TGTGCCAGCAGCCGACTAGCGGGAGGCTCCTACGAGCAGTACTTC. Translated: CASSRLAGGSYEQYF.

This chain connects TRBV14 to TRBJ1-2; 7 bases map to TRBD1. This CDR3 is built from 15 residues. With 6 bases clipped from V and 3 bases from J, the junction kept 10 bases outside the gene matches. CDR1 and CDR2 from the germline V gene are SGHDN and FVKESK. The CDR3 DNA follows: TGTGCCAGCAGTCCCCAGTTACAGGGGTACTATGGCTACACCTTC. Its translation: CASSPQLQGYYGYTF.

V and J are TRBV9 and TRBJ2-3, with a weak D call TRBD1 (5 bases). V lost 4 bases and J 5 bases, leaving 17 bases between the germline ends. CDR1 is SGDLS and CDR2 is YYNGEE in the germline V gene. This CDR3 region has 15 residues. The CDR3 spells CASSIQGSEIDTQYF. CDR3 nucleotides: TGTGCCAGCAGCATCCAGGGCTCAGAGATAGATACGCAGTATTTT.

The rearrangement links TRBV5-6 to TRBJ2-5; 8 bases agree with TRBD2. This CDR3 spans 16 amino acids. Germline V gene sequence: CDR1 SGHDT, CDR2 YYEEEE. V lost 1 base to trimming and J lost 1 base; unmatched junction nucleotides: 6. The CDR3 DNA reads TGTGCCAGCAGCTTGAGGGCGGGGGGCTTCCAAGAGACCCAGTACTTC. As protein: CASSLRAGGFQETQYF.

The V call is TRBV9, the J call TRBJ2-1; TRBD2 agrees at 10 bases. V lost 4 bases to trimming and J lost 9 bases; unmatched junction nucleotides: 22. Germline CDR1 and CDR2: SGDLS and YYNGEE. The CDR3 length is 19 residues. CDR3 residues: CASSPNVKRGGRNEGEQFF. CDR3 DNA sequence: TGTGCCAGCAGCCCCAATGTGAAGCGGGGGGGCCGAAATGAGGGTGAGCAGTTCTTC.